This is a list of T cell receptor beta chains from one sample in a study of T cells in Graves' hyperthyroidism and ophthalmopathy. TCRdb re-called the multiplex PCR reads through MiXCR, storing one row per CDR3 protein. This table has roughly 510,000 distinct CDR3 sequences, approximately 49% appearing once. Material: peripheral blood or thyroid tissue (not recorded which). The receptor source for this set is an adult woman with Graves' disease, either hyperthyroidism or ophthalmopathy (not recorded which). The CDR3 runs from the conserved cysteine through the conserved F or W. The order of the fields is D gene, J gene, V gene, clone size, CDR3 DNA, CDR3 protein. The D gene is left open where the match is weak. Where a row states a size, it is once, few, many or the class of an expanded clone; other rows omit it.

>.|TRBJ1-3|TRBV29-1|many
TGCAGCGTTGAAGGACAAGCCTCTGGAAACACCATATATTTT
CSVEGQASGNTIYF
>.|TRBJ2-2|TRBV7-9|.
TGTGCCAGCAGCTTAGATCGAAACAGCTACACCGGGGAGCTGTTTTTT
CASSLDRNSYTGELFF
>.|TRBJ2-7|TRBV11-2|many
TGTGCCAGCAGCGGGCGCGGTGGGCTATCCTACGAGCAGTACTTC
CASSGRGGLSYEQYF
>.|TRBJ1-6|TRBV7-8|.
TGTGCCAGCACCAAAGTTGGGACCCCCATTAATTCACCCCTCCACTTT
CASTKVGTPINSPLHF
>.|TRBJ2-7|TRBV5-4|many
TGTGCCAGCAGCTTAGTCGGGGGCCCCTCCTACGAGCAGTACTTC
CASSLVGGPSYEQYF
>TRBD1|TRBJ1-1|TRBV19|.
TGTGCCAGTAGTTCCGGACAGGGGGTCTTGACTGAAGCTTTCTTT
CASSSGQGVLTEAFF
>TRBD2|TRBJ2-5|TRBV30|.
TGTGCCTGGGGGAGACAGCGGGGGGAGACCCAGTACTTC
CAWGRQRGETQYF
>TRBD1|TRBJ2-7|TRBV2|.
TGTGCCAGCAAATACAGGGGGAATTACGAGCAGTACTTC
CASKYRGNYEQYF
>.|TRBJ2-7|TRBV7-9|.
TGTGCCAGCAGCCCCCTCGCGGGAGCCAGGGGGGGGCAGTACTTC
CASSPLAGARGGQYF
>.|TRBJ1-2|TRBV2|once
TGTGCCAGCAGTGAAAGCAACGGGAGTGGCTACACCTTC
CASSESNGSGYTF
>.|TRBJ2-3|TRBV20-1|.
TGCAGTGCTGATTTCACGGGACGAAACACAGATACGCAGTATTTT
CSADFTGRNTDTQYF
>.|TRBJ1-1|TRBV7-2|many
TGTGCCAGCAGCTTTACCGGGGGGCTGGGCACTGAAGCTTTCTTT
CASSFTGGLGTEAFF
>.|TRBJ2-3|TRBV2|few
TGTGCCAGCAGTGGTAGGGCAGATACGCAGTATTTT
CASSGRADTQYF
>.|TRBJ1-2|TRBV20-1|.
TGCAGTGCTAGAGATCCGCCAATTCGCCCGGGTGGCTACACCTTC
CSARDPPIRPGGYTF
>TRBD2|TRBJ2-7|TRBV20-1|.
TGCAGTGCTAATAGCGGGGGGGCAGTATTACTCGAGCAGTACTTC
CSANSGGAVLLEQYF
>TRBD1|TRBJ1-6|TRBV7-8|few
TGTGCCAGCAGCCTAACAGGGGGGGATTCACCCCTCCACTTT
CASSLTGGDSPLHF
>TRBD2|TRBJ2-7|TRBV29-1|many
TGCAGCGTCACCCGGGGGGGTAACTCCTACGAGCAGTACTTC
CSVTRGGNSYEQYF
>TRBD1|TRBJ2-2|TRBV7-6|.
TGTGCCGGCAGCCCGAAACAGGGGGCGCTTCCCACCGGGGAGCTGTTTTTT
CAGSPKQGALPTGELFF
>.|TRBJ2-3|TRBV20-1|many
TGCAGTGCTAGGGCTAGCGCTGACAGCACAGATACGCAGTATTTT
CSARASADSTDTQYF
>.|TRBJ2-5|TRBV7-9|.
TGTGCCAGCAGCTTACAGGGTCCCCAAGAGACCCAGTACTTC
CASSLQGPQETQYF
>TRBD1|TRBJ1-6|TRBV25-1|.
TGTGCCAGCAACAGGGGGAAGAATTCACCCCTCCACTTT
CASNRGKNSPLHF
>.|TRBJ1-1|TRBV12-3/TRBV12-4|.
TGTGCCAGCAGTTTGGGGTGGCACGAAGCTTTCTTT
CASSLGWHEAFF
>.|TRBJ2-7|TRBV15|many
TGTGCCACCAGCAGAGGATCTACAGGTTCAGGCCTTTACGAGCAGTACTTC
CATSRGSTGSGLYEQYF
>TRBD2|TRBJ2-7|TRBV20-1|many
TGCAGTGCTAGTGCTCTAAGGGGCGGGGGATACGAGCAGTACTTC
CSASALRGGGYEQYF
>.|TRBJ1-1|TRBV20-1|.
TGCAGTGCTAGAGATTGGGGGGGACCTGAAGCTTTCTTT
CSARDWGGPEAFF
>TRBD2|TRBJ2-5|TRBV7-7|.
TGTGCCAGCAGCTCTGGACTAGGTGGTGAGACCCAGTACTTC
CASSSGLGGETQYF
>TRBD1|TRBJ2-7|TRBV7-8|.
TGTGCCAGCAGCTATGGGACAGGGGGCGATCAGTACTTC
CASSYGTGGDQYF